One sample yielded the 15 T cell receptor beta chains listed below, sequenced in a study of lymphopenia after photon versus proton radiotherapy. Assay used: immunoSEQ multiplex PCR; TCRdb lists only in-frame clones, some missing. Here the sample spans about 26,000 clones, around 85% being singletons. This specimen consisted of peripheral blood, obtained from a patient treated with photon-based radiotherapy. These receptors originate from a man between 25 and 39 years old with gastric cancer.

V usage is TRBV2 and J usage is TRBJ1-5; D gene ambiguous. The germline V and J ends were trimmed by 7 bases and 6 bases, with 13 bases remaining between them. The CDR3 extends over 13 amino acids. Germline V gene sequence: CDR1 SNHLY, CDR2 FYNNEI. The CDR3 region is CASILEEGQPQHF. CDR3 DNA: TGTGCCAGCATTTTAGAGGAGGGTCAGCCCCAGCATTTT.

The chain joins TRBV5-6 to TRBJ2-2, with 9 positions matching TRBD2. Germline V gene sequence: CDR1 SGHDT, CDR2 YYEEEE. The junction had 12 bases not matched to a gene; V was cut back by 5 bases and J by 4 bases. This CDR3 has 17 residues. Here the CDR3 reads CASSFGLGLASTGELFF. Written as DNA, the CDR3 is TGTGCCAGCAGTTTTGGCCTTGGACTAGCGAGCACCGGGGAGCTGTTTTTT.

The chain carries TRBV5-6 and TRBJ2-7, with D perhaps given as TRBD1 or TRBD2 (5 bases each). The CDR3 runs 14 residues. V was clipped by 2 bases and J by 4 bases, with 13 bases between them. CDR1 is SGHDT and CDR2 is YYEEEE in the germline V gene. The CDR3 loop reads CASSLAGTGYEQYF. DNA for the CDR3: TGTGCCAGCAGCTTAGCCGGGACGGGGTACGAGCAGTACTTC.

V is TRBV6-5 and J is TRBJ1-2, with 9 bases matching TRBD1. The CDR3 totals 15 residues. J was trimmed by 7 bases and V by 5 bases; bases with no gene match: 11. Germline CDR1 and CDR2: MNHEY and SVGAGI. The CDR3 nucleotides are TGTGCCAGCAGTAAACAGGGGGCGTTGAGGAGTGGCTACACCTTC. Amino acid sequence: CASSKQGALRSGYTF.

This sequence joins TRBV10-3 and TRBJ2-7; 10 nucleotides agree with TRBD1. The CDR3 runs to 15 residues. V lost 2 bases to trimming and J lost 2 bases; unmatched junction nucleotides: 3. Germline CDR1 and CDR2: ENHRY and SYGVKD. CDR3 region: CAISEVGTGAYEQYF. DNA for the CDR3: TGTGCCATCAGTGAGGTTGGGACAGGGGCCTACGAGCAGTACTTC.

CDR3 in amino acids: CASSSVGESNEKLFF. The CDR3 nucleotides are TGTGCCAGCAGTTCTGTAGGGGAGTCTAATGAAAAACTGTTTTTT. The chain employs TRBV27 and TRBJ1-4; weak D call: TRBD1 (5 bases). This CDR3 contains 15 residues. Trimming removed 4 bases at V and 3 bases at J, with 12 bases between. Germline loops: CDR1 MNHEY, CDR2 SMNVEV (reference sequence).

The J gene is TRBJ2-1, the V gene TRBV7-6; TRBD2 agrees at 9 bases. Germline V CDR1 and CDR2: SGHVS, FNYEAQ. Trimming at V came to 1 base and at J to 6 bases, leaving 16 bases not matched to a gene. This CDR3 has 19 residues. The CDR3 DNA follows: TGTGCCAGCAGCTTAGTGGCTGCGGGAGGGCCGATATCCCGCAATGAGCAGTTCTTC. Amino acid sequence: CASSLVAAGGPISRNEQFF. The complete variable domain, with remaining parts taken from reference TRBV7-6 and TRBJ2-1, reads GAGVSQSPRYKVTKRGQDVALRCDPISGHVSLYWYRQALGQGPEFLTYFNYEAQQDKSGLPNDRFSAERPEGSISTLTIQRTEQRDSAMYRCASSLVAAGGPISRNEQFFGPGTRLTVL.

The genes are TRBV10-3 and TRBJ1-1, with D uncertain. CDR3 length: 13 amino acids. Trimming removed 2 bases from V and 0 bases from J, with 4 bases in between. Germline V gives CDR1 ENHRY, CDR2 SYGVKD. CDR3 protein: CAISEVMNTEAFF. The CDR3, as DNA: TGTGCCATCAGTGAGGTCATGAACACTGAAGCTTTCTTT.

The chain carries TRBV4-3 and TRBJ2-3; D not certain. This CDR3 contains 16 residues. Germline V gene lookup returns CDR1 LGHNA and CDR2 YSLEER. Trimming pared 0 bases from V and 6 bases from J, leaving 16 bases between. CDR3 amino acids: CASSQDTVAIGDTQYF. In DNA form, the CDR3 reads TGCGCCAGCAGCCAAGATACGGTCGCCATAGGGGATACGCAGTATTTT.

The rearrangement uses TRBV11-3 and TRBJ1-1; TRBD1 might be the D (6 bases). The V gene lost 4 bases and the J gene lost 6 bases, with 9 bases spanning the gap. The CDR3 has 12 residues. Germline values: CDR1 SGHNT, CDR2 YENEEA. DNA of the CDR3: TGTGCCAGCAGCTGGGGACACCCTGAAGCTTTCTTT. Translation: CASSWGHPEAFF.

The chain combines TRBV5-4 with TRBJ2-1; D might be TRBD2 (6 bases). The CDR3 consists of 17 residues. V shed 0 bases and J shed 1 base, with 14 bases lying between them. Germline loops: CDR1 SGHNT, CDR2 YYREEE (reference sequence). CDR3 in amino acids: CASSLVGGEVSYNEQFF. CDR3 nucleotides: TGTGCCAGCAGCTTGGTGGGCGGGGAGGTTTCCTACAATGAGCAGTTCTTC.

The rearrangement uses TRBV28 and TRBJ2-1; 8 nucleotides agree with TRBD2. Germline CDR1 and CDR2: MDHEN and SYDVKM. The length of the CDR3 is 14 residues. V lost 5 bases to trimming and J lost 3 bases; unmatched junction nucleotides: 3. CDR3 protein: CASSRSGSYNEQFF. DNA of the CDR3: TGTGCCAGCAGTCGGAGCGGGAGCTACAATGAGCAGTTCTTC.

The CDR3 reads CAISEKYVDSPLHF. The CDR3 nucleotides are TGTGCCATCAGTGAGAAATACGTTGATTCACCCCTCCACTTT. The J gene is TRBJ1-6, the V gene TRBV10-3; D is unclear. Looked up from germline, CDR1 is ENHRY and CDR2 is SYGVKD. The CDR3 is 14 residues long. Between the trimmed V and J ends, which lost 2 bases and 8 bases, there was a span of 10 bases.

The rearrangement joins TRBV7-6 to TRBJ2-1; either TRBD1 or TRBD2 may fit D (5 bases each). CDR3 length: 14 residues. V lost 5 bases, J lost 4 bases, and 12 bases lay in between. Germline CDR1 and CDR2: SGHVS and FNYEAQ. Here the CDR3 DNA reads TGTGCCAGCAGCCCGCTCGGGGCTTACAATGAGCAGTTCTTC. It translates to CASSPLGAYNEQFF.

In DNA, the CDR3 is TGTGCCAGCAGTTACGGAGAAGGGCTCATCCCGGGTGGCTACACCTTC. Its protein is CASSYGEGLIPGGYTF. V usage is TRBV6-6 and J usage is TRBJ1-2; no reliable D call. The CDR3 extends over 16 amino acids. Looked up from germline, CDR1 is MNHNY and CDR2 is SVGAGI (reference sequence). V lost 2 bases and J 7 bases, leaving 20 bases between the germline ends.